Below, 11 T cell receptor beta chains from the same sample are listed, as sequenced in a study of T-cell reconstitution after alpha-beta-depleted transplantation in children. Preparation of the TCRbeta library used unique molecular identifiers. MiXCR, applied by TCRdb to the PCR reads, yields one record per CDR3 protein. The data contain 540,000 or so distinct CDR3 sequences, under 25% of them singletons. Sample: PBMCs, mostly from graft donor cells, taken 360 days after TCRalphabeta/CD19-depleted stem cell transplant. The receptors originated from a boy under three years old who had a stem cell transplant for acute myeloid leukemia, so the T cells may come from the graft donor.

The chain is built from TRBV12-3 or TRBV12-4 and TRBJ2-3; D is unresolved. V gave up 5 bases and J gave up 0 bases, with 9 bases separating them. This CDR3 is 14 amino acids long. In DNA form, the CDR3 reads TGTGCCAGCAGTGGCGACATTAGCACAGATACGCAGTATTTT. It translates to CASSGDISTDTQYF.

The J gene is TRBJ2-3, the V gene TRBV7-2, with D possibly being TRBD1 (5 bases). The CDR3 spans 15 residues. Per the germline V gene, CDR1 is SGHTA and CDR2 is FQGNSA. V shed 2 bases and J shed 5 bases, with 14 bases lying between them. The CDR3 coding sequence is TGTGCCAGCAGCTTAACAGGCTTCCGCGGAGATACGCAGTATTTT. Protein sequence: CASSLTGFRGDTQYF.

In this sample, this clonotype turned up many times. The chain links TRBV20-1 to TRBJ2-7; weak D call: TRBD1 (6 bases). The CDR3 totals 14 residues. CDR1 and CDR2 from the germline V gene are DFQATT and SNEGSKA (reference sequence). Trimming stripped 5 bases from V and 5 bases from J, with 19 bases between. CDR3 DNA sequence: TGCAGTGCTGGACGCGTGGTAGGGGGAGACGAGCAGTACGTC. Amino acid sequence: CSAGRVVGGDEQYV.

The V and J genes are TRBV18 and TRBJ2-5; D might be TRBD1 (6 bases). Germline V CDR1 and CDR2: KGHSH, LQKENI. Trimming stripped 0 bases from V and 5 bases from J, with 13 bases between. The CDR3 totals 15 residues. CDR3 residues: CASSPPNRVLETQYF. CDR3 DNA: TGTGCCAGCTCACCACCAAACAGGGTCCTTGAGACCCAGTACTTC.

This chain joins TRBV5-4 and TRBJ2-7; D gene unclear. There are 12 residues in the CDR3. In germline, CDR1 is SGHNT, CDR2 YYREEE (reference sequence). With 2 bases removed from V and 10 bases from J, the gap between germline ends came to 13 bases. CDR3 loop: CASSFRWIRQYF. CDR3 DNA sequence: TGTGCCAGCAGCTTTAGGTGGATCCGCCAGTACTTC.

This clonotype was observed many times. V is TRBV20-1 and J is TRBJ2-5; no firm D call. V lost 0 bases to trimming and J lost 2 bases, with 10 bases between them. The CDR3 length is 14 residues. Germline V gene lookup returns CDR1 DFQATT and CDR2 SNEGSKA (reference sequence). The CDR3 nucleotides read TGCAGTGCTAGAGATCTCGGCTTTCAAGAGACCCAGTACTTC. It specifies CSARDLGFQETQYF.

This rearrangement joins TRBV23-1 to TRBJ2-3; D perhaps matches TRBD1 (5 bases). TRBV23-1 is an open reading frame, and its role is uncertain. V dropped 3 bases and J dropped 0 bases, with 10 bases sitting between them. This CDR3 contains 15 residues. CDR3 nucleotides: TGCGCCAGCAGTCACCCTAGGGGAAGCACAGATACGCAGTATTTT. This translates into CASSHPRGSTDTQYF.

This chain uses TRBV10-3 with TRBJ1-1, with D tentatively TRBD1 (5 bases). The CDR3 runs 14 residues. With 6 bases removed from V and 7 bases from J, the gap between germline ends came to 18 bases. In germline, CDR1 is ENHRY, CDR2 SYGVKD. The CDR3 region has the DNA TGTGCCATCAGCGGTCTCCGGGGGGATAGTGAAGCTTTCTTT. Translated: CAISGLRGDSEAFF.

The chain carries TRBV7-2 and TRBJ1-5; D not certain. This CDR3 has 14 residues. Germline V CDR1 and CDR2: SGHTA, FQGNSA. Trimming pared 2 bases from V and 0 bases from J, leaving 5 bases between. The CDR3 is CASSLSDSNQPQHF. The CDR3 DNA follows: TGTGCCAGCAGCTTATCGGATAGCAATCAGCCCCAGCATTTT.

The V gene is TRBV2, the J gene TRBJ2-3; the match to TRBD1 covers 7 bases. Germline CDR1 is SNHLY and CDR2 is FYNNEI. The CDR3 totals 15 residues. V was clipped by 8 bases and J by 2 bases; unmatched bases: 10. The CDR3 DNA follows: TGTGCCAGCGACGAGGAAGACAGGGTCACAGATACGCAGTATTTT. Protein product: CASDEEDRVTDTQYF. Full variable domain (missing parts from reference TRBV2 and TRBJ2-3): EPEVTQTPSHQVTQMGQEVILRCVPISNHLYFYWYRQILGQKVEFLVSFYNNEISEKSEIFDDQFSVERPDGSNFTLKIRSTKLEDSAMYFCASDEEDRVTDTQYFGPGTRLTVL.

The genes are TRBV28 and TRBJ2-3; D is uncertain. The CDR3 extends over 15 amino acids. The V end lost 9 bases, the J end lost 3 bases, and 19 bases lay between the germline ends. Germline V lookup: CDR1 MDHEN, CDR2 SYDVKM. Here the CDR3 reads CASGPQLLSTDTQYF. The CDR3 DNA is TGTGCCAGTGGTCCTCAACTGCTTTCTACAGATACGCAGTATTTT. The entire variable domain, with the rest obtained from reference TRBV28 and TRBJ2-3, is as follows: DVKVTQSSRYLVKRTGEKVFLECVQDMDHENMFWYRQDPGLGLRLIYFSYDVKMKEKGDIPEGYSVSREKKERFSLILESASTNQTSMYLCASGPQLLSTDTQYFGPGTRLTVL.